This T cell receptor (beta chain) was sequenced in a study of blood T cell repertoires in COVID-19. As for the study in general: Acute-phase and convalescent COVID-19 samples originated in the United States, Italy and Spain.

Original analysis: Cell counts per sample came from amplifying reference gene primers. TCRdb's table, derived via immunoSEQ multiplex PCR, lists solely in-frame clones and lacks some. V, J and clone size reflect that table, while D and trimming were determined from the DNA. The sample records a few hundred thousand clones, 70% to 90% being singletons. Material for sequencing was peripheral blood. This clonotype was obtained from a man aged 18 to 29 with COVID-19, enrolled during active disease.

The CDR3 protein is CASSLGGGNQQYF. CDR3 nucleotides: TGTGCCAGCAGCTTAGGAGGAGGGAACCAGCAGTACTTC. The J gene is TRBJ2-7, the V gene TRBV11-3; D is perhaps TRBD2 (6 bases). The V gene's germline CDR1 is SGHNT and CDR2 YENEEA. V was pared by 1 base and J by 8 bases, with 12 bases between. This CDR3 is 13 amino acids long.